Given below is one T cell receptor beta chain in context. These data belong to a study of blood T cell repertoires in COVID-19. V was clipped by 6 bases and J by 5 bases, with 10 bases between them. The CDR3 length is 12 residues. Germline V gene lookup returns CDR1 MNHEY and CDR2 SVGAGI. Generated by immunoSEQ multiplex PCR, the TCRdb table keeps only in-frame clones and is missing some. The table includes 100,000 to 150,000 clones, over 75% detected once. The chain links TRBV6-5 to TRBJ2-5; D is unresolved. The TCR sequence derives from a young man with COVID-19, enrolled during active disease. The sequenced material came from peripheral blood. The CDR3 DNA sequence: TGTGCCAGCAGCTTTCGGTTGGAGACCCAGTACTTC. It codes for CASSFRLETQYF.